This TCR beta chain was captured in a study of blood T cell repertoires in COVID-19 (dated by TCRdb to the early 2020s). In the study overall: Collaborator samples came from the United States, Italy and Spain and covered acute and convalescent phases of COVID-19. The material from the prospective study consisted of cDNA or gDNA derived from T cells, B-cell-depleted T cells, or PBMCs. The dataset comprised deeply sampled blood TCRbeta repertoires from subjects exposed to, actively infected with, or recovered from COVID-19. The samples were drawn from the first 160 participants of the ongoing ImmuneRACE study and from about 1,200 subjects provided by 6 global collaborators. A freely available public database, intended as a resource for researchers studying the immune response to SARS-CoV-2, is where the repertoires were released. A de-identified subject ID, COVID-19 status, age in years and sex were almost always included in the sample metadata. HLA class I and class II types, where available, came from metadata supplied by the sample provider rather than from assay-based typing. The investigation overall reported the following: How much clinical and demographic metadata was included differed by source and by participant, and the metadata was provided uncurated.

Enrolling through a virtual design, the prospective study's participants ranged in age from roughly 18 to 100 years and lived across roughly 23 United States geographic areas. In the prospective study, participants were assigned to cohorts based on the clinical history participants reported in a screening survey and a study questionnaire. Recovered participants in ImmuneRACE Cohort 3 were defined as having two consecutive negative NP/OP PCR tests, clearance from a healthcare professional, or resolution of symptoms. Each participant in the prospective study had whole blood, serum and a nasopharyngeal or oropharyngeal swab collected by mobile phlebotomists. Prospective study participants could optionally give additional blood draws and questionnaires over a roughly 2-month period. Before DNA extraction, blood samples from the prospective study were shipped at room temperature or frozen. Comment on this clone: The specificity of this receptor is unknown. No base qualities exist here, and no much larger clone lies one base off it.

TCRbeta CDR3 regions were amplified from genomic DNA using the immunoSEQ Assay, a bias-controlled multiplex PCR. On the study's bioinformatics: The number of nucleated cells in each sample was estimated by amplification of reference gene primers within the assay. To quantify the absolute abundance of each unique TCRbeta CDR3 rearrangement, sequence reads were collapsed and filtered. For each sample, productive Simpson clonality was calculated as the square root of Simpson's diversity index across productive rearrangements. Not all clones reach the TCRdb copy of this immuneACCESS table, which keeps in-frame sequences only. Checked studies attribute under half of the gap to unresolved V genes and leave the rest unexplained. V, J and clone size were drawn from that table, and D and trimming were deduced from the DNA. In this sample the table shows around 250,000 clones, around 85% of which occur a single time. Of the sample, approximately 2% is held by the ten largest clones.

Clipping removes 0 bases from V and 4 bases from J, with 6 as the unmatched junction base count. CDR1 is given as MNHEY and CDR2 as SVGAGI, both from the germline V gene. The CDR3 starts with the cysteine, ends with the phenylalanine, and has 16 residues. CDR3 DNA only is kept here, 48 bases in frame from base 1. The sample taken for sequencing was PBMCs or T cells enriched from blood (not recorded which). The clonotype comes from a woman in her forties or fifties who had recovered from COVID-19. This sequence uses TRBV6-5 and TRBJ2-7; 10 bases in the middle match TRBD2. The CDR3 is CASSYSSGRLAYEQYF. In nucleotide form, the sequence is TGTGCCAGCAGTTACTCTAGCGGGAGGCTGGCTTACGAGCAGTACTTC.